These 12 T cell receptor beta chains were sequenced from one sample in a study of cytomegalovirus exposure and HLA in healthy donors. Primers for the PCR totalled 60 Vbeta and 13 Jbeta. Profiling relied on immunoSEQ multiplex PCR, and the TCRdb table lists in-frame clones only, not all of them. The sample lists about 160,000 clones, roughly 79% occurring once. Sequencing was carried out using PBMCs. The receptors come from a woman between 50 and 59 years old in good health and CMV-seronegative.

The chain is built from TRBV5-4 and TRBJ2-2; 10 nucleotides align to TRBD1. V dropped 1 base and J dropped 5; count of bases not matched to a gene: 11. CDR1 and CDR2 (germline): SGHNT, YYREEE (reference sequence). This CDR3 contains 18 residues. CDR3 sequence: CASSLIHRGTGVTGELFF. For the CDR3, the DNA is TGTGCCAGCAGCTTGATCCACCGGGGGACAGGGGTTACCGGGGAGCTGTTTTTT.

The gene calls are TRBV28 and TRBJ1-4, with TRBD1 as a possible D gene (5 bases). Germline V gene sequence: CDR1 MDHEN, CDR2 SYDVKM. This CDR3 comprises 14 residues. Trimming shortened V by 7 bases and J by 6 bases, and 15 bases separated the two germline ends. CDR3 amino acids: CASKNGGGDEKLFF. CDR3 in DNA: TGTGCCAGCAAAAACGGTGGGGGGGATGAAAAACTGTTTTTT. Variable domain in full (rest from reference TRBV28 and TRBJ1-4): DVKVTQSSRYLVKRTGEKVFLECVQDMDHENMFWYRQDPGLGLRLIYFSYDVKMKEKGDIPEGYSVSREKKERFSLILESASTNQTSMYLCASKNGGGDEKLFFGSGTQLSVL.

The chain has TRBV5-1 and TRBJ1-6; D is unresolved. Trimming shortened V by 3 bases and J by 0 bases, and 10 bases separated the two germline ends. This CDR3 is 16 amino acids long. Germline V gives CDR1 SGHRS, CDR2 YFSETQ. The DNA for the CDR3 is TGCGCCAGCAGCTCCACCACCGGCTCCTATAATTCACCCCTCCACTTT. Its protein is CASSSTTGSYNSPLHF.

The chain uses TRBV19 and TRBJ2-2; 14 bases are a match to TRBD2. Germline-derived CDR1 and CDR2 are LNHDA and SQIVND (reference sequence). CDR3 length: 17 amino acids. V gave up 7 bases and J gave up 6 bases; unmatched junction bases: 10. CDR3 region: CASIPGLAGAEAGELFF. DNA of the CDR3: TGTGCCAGTATCCCGGGACTAGCGGGAGCGGAGGCCGGGGAGCTGTTTTTT.

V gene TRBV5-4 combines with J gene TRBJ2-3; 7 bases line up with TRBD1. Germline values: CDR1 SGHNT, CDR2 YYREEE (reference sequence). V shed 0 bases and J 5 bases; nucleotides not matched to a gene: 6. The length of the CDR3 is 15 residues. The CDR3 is CASSLESGGRDTQYF. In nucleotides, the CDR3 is TGTGCCAGCAGCTTGGAATCAGGGGGACGAGATACGCAGTATTTT.

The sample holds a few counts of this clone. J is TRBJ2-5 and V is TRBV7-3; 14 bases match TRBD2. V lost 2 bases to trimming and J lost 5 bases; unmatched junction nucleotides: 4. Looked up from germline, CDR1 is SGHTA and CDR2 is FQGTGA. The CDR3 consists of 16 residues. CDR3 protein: CASSLWGLAGAETQYF. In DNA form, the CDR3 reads TGTGCCAGCAGCTTATGGGGACTAGCGGGAGCGGAGACCCAGTACTTC.

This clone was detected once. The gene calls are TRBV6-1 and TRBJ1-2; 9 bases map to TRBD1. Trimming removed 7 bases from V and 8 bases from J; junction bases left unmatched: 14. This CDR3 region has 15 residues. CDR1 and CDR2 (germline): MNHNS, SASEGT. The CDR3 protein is CASKITSQGARGYTF. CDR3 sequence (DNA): TGTGCCAGCAAGATAACTTCACAGGGGGCCCGGGGCTACACCTTC.

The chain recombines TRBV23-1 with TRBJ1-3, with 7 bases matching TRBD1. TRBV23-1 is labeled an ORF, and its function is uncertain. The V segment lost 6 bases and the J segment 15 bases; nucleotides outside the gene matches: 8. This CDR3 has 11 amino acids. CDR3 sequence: CASRSVGQKYF. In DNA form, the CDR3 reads TGCGCCAGCAGAAGTGTGGGACAGAAATATTTT.

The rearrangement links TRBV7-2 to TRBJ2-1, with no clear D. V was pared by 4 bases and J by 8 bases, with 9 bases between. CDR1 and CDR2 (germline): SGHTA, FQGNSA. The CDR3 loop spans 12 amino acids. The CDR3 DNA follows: TGTGCCAGCAGCTATCGAGGCGATGAGCAGTTCTTC. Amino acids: CASSYRGDEQFF.

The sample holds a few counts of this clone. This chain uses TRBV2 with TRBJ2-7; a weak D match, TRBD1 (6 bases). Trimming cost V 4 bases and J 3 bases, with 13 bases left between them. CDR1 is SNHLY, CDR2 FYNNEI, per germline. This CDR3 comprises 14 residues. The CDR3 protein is CASSVQGKGYEQYF. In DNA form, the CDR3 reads TGTGCCAGCAGTGTGCAGGGGAAGGGCTACGAGCAGTACTTC.

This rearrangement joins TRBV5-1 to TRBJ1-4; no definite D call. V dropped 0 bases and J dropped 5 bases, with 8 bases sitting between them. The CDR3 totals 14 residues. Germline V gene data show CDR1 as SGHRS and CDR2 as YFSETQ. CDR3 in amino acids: CASSLAGSNEKLFF. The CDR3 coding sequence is TGCGCCAGCAGCTTGGCAGGCTCAAATGAAAAACTGTTTTTT.

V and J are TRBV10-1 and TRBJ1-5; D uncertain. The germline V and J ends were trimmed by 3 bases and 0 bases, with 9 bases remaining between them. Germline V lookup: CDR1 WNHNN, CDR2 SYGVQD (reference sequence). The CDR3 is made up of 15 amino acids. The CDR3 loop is CASSDTEYSNQPQHF. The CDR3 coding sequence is TGCGCCAGCAGTGATACAGAATATAGCAATCAGCCCCAGCATTTT.